The sequence of this T cell receptor beta chain was determined in a study of shared clonotypes between healthy human individuals. The CDR3 consists of 12 residues. From germline, CDR1 is SNHLY and CDR2 FYNNEI. V shed 3 bases and J shed 12 bases, with 12 bases lying between them. A word on this clone: Its matching antigen is unknown.

Each subset's genomic DNA was shared equally among a number of immunoSEQ plates. Profiling relied on immunoSEQ multiplex PCR, and the TCRdb table lists in-frame clones only, not all of them. The sample has about 2.4 million clones; over 85% are singletons. The study's findings and limits: What naive subsets generally showed was a larger estimated richness than memory subsets showed.

This sequence was found in a young man in good health. Some clones in this sample may be carry-over from other donors' samples. The chain links TRBV2 to TRBJ2-1, with D perhaps TRBD2 (6 bases). Specimen: naive CD4+ T cells from PBMCs. Specified subset: CD45RA+ positively selected. CDR3 loop: CASSDALGGQFF. The DNA of the CDR3 is TGTGCCAGCAGTGACGCATTGGGGGGGCAGTTCTTC.